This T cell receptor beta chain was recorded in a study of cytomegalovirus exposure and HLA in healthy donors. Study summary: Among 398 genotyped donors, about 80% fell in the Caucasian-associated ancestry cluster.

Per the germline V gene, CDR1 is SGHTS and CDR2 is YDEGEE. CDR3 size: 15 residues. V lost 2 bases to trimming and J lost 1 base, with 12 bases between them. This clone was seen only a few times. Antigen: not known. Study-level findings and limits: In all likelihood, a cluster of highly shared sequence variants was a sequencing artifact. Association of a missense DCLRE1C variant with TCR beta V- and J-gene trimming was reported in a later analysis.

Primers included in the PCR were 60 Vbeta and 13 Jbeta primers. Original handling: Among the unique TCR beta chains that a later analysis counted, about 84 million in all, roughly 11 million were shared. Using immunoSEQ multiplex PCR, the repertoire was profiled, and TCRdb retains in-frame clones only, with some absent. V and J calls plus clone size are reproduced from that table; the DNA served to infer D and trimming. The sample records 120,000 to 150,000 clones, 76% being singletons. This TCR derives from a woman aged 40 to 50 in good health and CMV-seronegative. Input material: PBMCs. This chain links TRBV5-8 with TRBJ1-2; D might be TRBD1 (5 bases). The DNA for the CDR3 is TGTGCCAGCAGCTTTAAAGGGGCAGATAACTATGGCTACACCTTC. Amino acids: CASSFKGADNYGYTF.